A selection of T cell receptor beta chains follows, all from one sample in a study of T cell repertoires in cytomegalovirus infection. MiXCR, applied by TCRdb to the reads, yields one record per CDR3 protein. This sample carries approximately 750,000 distinct CDR3 sequences, 35% of them seen once, and the ten largest clones take 2.5% to 3.5%. Source material: PBMCs. These receptors all stem from a human donor in good health (CMV status not recorded). Some clones in this sample may be carry-over from other donors' samples. CDR3s include the opening cysteine and the closing phenylalanine or tryptophan. A D gene is named only where the DNA matches it firmly. Expanded clones get a size class; other rows say once, few or many, or leave the size out.

few | TRBJ2-3 | TRBD2 | TRBV6-6 | CASRASGRTDTQYF | TGTGCCAGCAGGGCTAGCGGCCGCACAGATACGCAGTATTTT
- | TRBJ2-3 | - | TRBV6-2/TRBV6-3 | CASSYPGSEDTQYF | TGTGCCAGCAGTTACCCGGGGTCAGAGGATACGCAGTATTTT
few | TRBJ1-4 | - | TRBV7-9 | CASSDFVQGSRGEKLFF | TGTGCCAGCAGCGATTTTGTACAGGGATCCAGAGGTGAAAAACTGTTTTTT
few | TRBJ2-2 | TRBD2 | TRBV28 | CASSFGGGASGELFF | TGTGCCAGCAGTTTTGGCGGGGGGGCCTCCGGGGAGCTGTTTTTT
many | TRBJ2-3 | - | TRBV7-6 | CASSPGLLTDTQYF | TGTGCCAGCAGCCCGGGACTCCTCACAGATACGCAGTATTTT
few | TRBJ2-7 | TRBD2 | TRBV7-3 | CASSLRLGRDYEQYF | TGTGCCAGCAGCTTAAGGTTGGGGAGGGACTACGAGCAGTACTTC
- | TRBJ1-5 | - | TRBV7-4 | CASSQWGKGQPQHF | TGTGCCAGCAGCCAATGGGGGAAAGGCCAGCCCCAGCATTTT
- | TRBJ1-1 | TRBD1 | TRBV19 | CASGTGPNTEAFF | TGTGCCAGTGGGACAGGGCCAAACACTGAAGCTTTCTTT
- | TRBJ2-5 | TRBD2 | TRBV19 | CASSTGLAGGFRSRKTQYF | TGTGCCAGTAGTACGGGACTAGCGGGGGGGTTTCGGAGCAGAAAGACCCAGTACTTC
few | TRBJ2-4 | TRBD2 | TRBV5-4 | CASSLVASGGAAKNIQYF | TGTGCCAGCAGCTTGGTGGCTAGCGGGGGGGCGGCCAAAAACATTCAGTACTTC
- | TRBJ2-1 | TRBD2 | TRBV6-6 | CASSVNSGGFF | TGTGCCAGCAGTGTCAATTCGGGGGGGTTCTTC
- | TRBJ1-5 | - | TRBV5-6 | CASSLGGGLDQPQHF | TGTGCCAGCAGCTTGGGGGGCGGGTTGGATCAGCCCCAGCATTTT
- | TRBJ2-3 | TRBD2 | TRBV20-1 | CSASTSGRRNTQYF | TGCAGTGCTTCGACTAGCGGGAGGAGGAATACGCAGTATTTT
- | TRBJ2-7 | TRBD2 | TRBV7-6 | CASSLTGSGLAGKSDYEQYF | TGTGCCAGCAGCTTAACGGGTAGTGGACTAGCGGGAAAGTCGGACTACGAGCAGTACTTC
- | TRBJ1-2 | - | TRBV28 | CASRPGQFGYTF | TGTGCCAGCAGACCCGGACAGTTTGGCTACACCTTC
- | TRBJ2-2 | - | TRBV6-1 | CASSGQIYTGELFF | TGTGCCAGCAGTGGGCAGATTTACACCGGGGAGCTGTTTTTT
- | TRBJ2-1 | - | TRBV19 | CASSIDHSSYNEQFF | TGTGCCAGTAGTATCGACCATAGCTCCTACAATGAGCAGTTCTTC
few | TRBJ1-4 | - | TRBV5-5 | CASSPREGVLTTNEKLFF | TGTGCCAGCAGCCCTCGTGAAGGGGTTCTAACAACTAATGAAAAACTGTTTTTT
- | TRBJ1-5 | - | TRBV20-1 | CSARTANQPQHF | TGCAGTGCTAGGACAGCCAATCAGCCCCAGCATTTT
- | TRBJ1-3 | - | TRBV7-9 | CASSLEAYTIYF | TGTGCCAGCAGCTTAGAGGCGTACACCATATATTTT
- | TRBJ1-6 | - | TRBV28 | CASSSINSPLHF | TGTGCCAGCAGTTCAATTAATTCACCCCTCCACTTT
few | TRBJ2-1 | - | TRBV19 | CASSMAEGRLYNEQFF | TGTGCCAGTAGTATGGCCGAAGGGCGTCTGTACAATGAGCAGTTCTTC
many | TRBJ2-2 | - | TRBV7-6 | CASSLASPGELFF | TGTGCCAGCAGCTTAGCTAGCCCCGGGGAGCTGTTTTTT